The 9 T cell receptor beta chains reported below all come from one sample, sequenced in a study of blood T cell repertoires in COVID-19. The method was immunoSEQ multiplex PCR; TCRdb's version includes in-frame clones alone and lacks a portion of them. The sample lists some 150,000 clones; about 79% were seen once. Sequences were obtained from PBMCs or T cells enriched from blood (not recorded which). All receptors derive from a woman in her forties or fifties who had recovered from COVID-19.

V and J are TRBV13 and TRBJ2-1; TRBD2 aligns across 10 bases. The length of the CDR3 is 19 residues. V dropped 0 bases and J dropped 4; count of bases not matched to a gene: 12. Germline assignment: CDR1 PRHDT and CDR2 FYEKMQ (reference sequence). The CDR3, as DNA: TGTGCCAGCAGCTTAGGCCTGTTGAAGCGGGGGGGACGTTACAATGAGCAGTTCTTC. It is translated as CASSLGLLKRGGRYNEQFF.

J is TRBJ2-3 and V is TRBV11-2; TRBD2 matches at 9 bases. Trimming took 2 bases from V and 4 from J; bases not matched to a gene: 7. The CDR3 length is 16 residues. Germline values: CDR1 SGHAT, CDR2 FQNNGV. CDR3 bases: TGTGCCAGCAGCTTATACCTAGCGGGAAAATCAGATACGCAGTATTTT. This translates into CASSLYLAGKSDTQYF.

This sequence joins TRBV29-1 and TRBJ1-2; 7 nucleotides agree with TRBD1. This CDR3 spans 14 amino acids. CDR1 SQVTM and CDR2 ANQGSEA come from the germline V gene. The trim removed 7 bases at V and 0 bases at J, leaving 8 bases unmatched. CDR3 residues: CSATPGTANYGYTF. The CDR3 DNA is TGCAGCGCTACCCCCGGGACAGCTAACTATGGCTACACCTTC.

V gene TRBV5-1 combines with J gene TRBJ1-1, with 12 nucleotides matching TRBD1. V dropped 4 bases and J dropped 5; count of bases not matched to a gene: 9. From germline, CDR1 is SGHRS and CDR2 YFSETQ. The CDR3 runs 16 residues. This CDR3 reads CASSPGTGGAGTEAFF. The CDR3 DNA is TGCGCCAGCAGCCCCGGGACAGGGGGCGCCGGTACTGAAGCTTTCTTT.

This clone came up a few times. The rearrangement uses TRBV5-4 and TRBJ1-1, with TRBD1 as a possible D gene (6 bases). There are 13 residues in the CDR3. Germline lookup yields CDR1 SGHNT and CDR2 YYREEE (reference sequence). V was pared by 3 bases and J by 7 bases, with 13 bases between. Here the CDR3 reads CASSWGTKNEAFF. CDR3 sequence (DNA): TGTGCCAGCAGCTGGGGGACAAAGAATGAAGCTTTCTTT.

This clone has just one count. The CDR3 protein is CASSTTGGSSYNEQFF. CDR3 coding DNA: TGTGCCAGCAGTACCACAGGGGGGAGCTCCTACAATGAGCAGTTCTTC. The rearrangement links TRBV28 to TRBJ2-1, with 8 bases lining up with TRBD1. The CDR3 length is 16 residues. The V segment lost 5 bases and the J segment 0 bases; nucleotides outside the gene matches: 6. The germline gives CDR1 MDHEN, CDR2 SYDVKM. Drawing the rest from reference TRBV28 and TRBJ2-1, the complete variable domain is DVKVTQSSRYLVKRTGEKVFLECVQDMDHENMFWYRQDPGLGLRLIYFSYDVKMKEKGDIPEGYSVSREKKERFSLILESASTNQTSMYLCASSTTGGSSYNEQFFGPGTRLTVL.

V usage is TRBV19 and J usage is TRBJ2-2; 12 positions match TRBD1. This CDR3 is built from 16 residues. Trimming took 9 bases from V and 6 from J; bases not matched to a gene: 11. Per the germline V gene, CDR1 is LNHDA and CDR2 is SQIVND (reference sequence). The CDR3 coding sequence is TGTGCCAGCTACAATACCGGGACAGGGGGCTCCGGGGAGCTGTTTTTT. Protein product: CASYNTGTGGSGELFF.

The chain links TRBV27 to TRBJ2-7; D not certain. Trimming took off 3 bases at V and 4 bases at J, with 22 bases between the two ends. CDR3 length equals 17 residues. The germline CDR1 and CDR2 sequences are MNHEY and SMNVEV (reference sequence). The CDR3 DNA is TGTGCCAGCAGTTTGTCCGGGTATGCCCCGGTGGGTTACGAGCAGTACTTC. It codes for CASSLSGYAPVGYEQYF.

The J gene is TRBJ1-2, the V gene TRBV13; 9 bases match TRBD1. With V trimmed by 2 bases and J by 2 bases, 3 bases remained unmatched. The CDR3 loop spans 15 amino acids. In germline, CDR1 is PRHDT, CDR2 FYEKMQ (reference sequence). The CDR3 spells CASSLRDRENYGYTF. DNA of the CDR3: TGTGCCAGCAGCTTAAGGGACAGGGAGAACTATGGCTACACCTTC.